The 6 T cell receptor beta chains below come from one sample, sequenced in a study of Graves' ophthalmopathy and Graves' hyperthyroidism. The study amplified TCR beta CDR3 regions using RNA transcripts. An initial RT-PCR round employing HTBI primers preceded a second-round multiplex PCR. One entry per CDR3 protein results from TCRdb running MiXCR on the multiplex PCR reads. The sample records about 500,000 distinct CDR3 sequences, approximately 15% being singletons. The material sequenced was blood. Source of these receptors: a woman aged 30 to 39 with Graves' ophthalmopathy.

The table lists this clonotype with a few counts. The chain is built from TRBV20-1 and TRBJ1-2, with D unresolved. CDR1 is DFQATT and CDR2 is SNEGSKA in the germline V gene (reference sequence). V was pared by 3 bases and J by 8 bases, with 22 bases between. This CDR3 has 15 amino acids. For the CDR3, the DNA is TGCAGTGCTAGGCCCCTTTCCAGCAGGTTAATCGGCTACACCTTC. This codes for CSARPLSSRLIGYTF.

This clonotype was picked up many times. The chain combines TRBV28 with TRBJ2-7; 8 nucleotides line up with TRBD1. There are 16 residues in the CDR3. Germline assignment: CDR1 MDHEN and CDR2 SYDVKM. V dropped 5 bases and J dropped 3; count of bases not matched to a gene: 12. DNA of the CDR3: TGTGCCAGCAGTCTGACCGGGACAGGCCCCATCTACGAGCAGTACTTC. The encoded protein is CASSLTGTGPIYEQYF.

In this sample, this clonotype turned up many times. The V call is TRBV12-3 or TRBV12-4, the J call TRBJ1-1; 7 bases line up with TRBD1. After removal of 7 bases from V and 0 bases from J, the junction contained 5 bases not matched to a gene. This CDR3 spans 14 amino acids. This CDR3 is CASTVTGMNTEAFF. CDR3 DNA: TGTGCCAGCACCGTGACAGGGATGAACACTGAAGCTTTCTTT.

The chain employs TRBV18 and TRBJ1-2; tentative D call: TRBD1 (5 bases). Deletions cut 2 bases from V and 0 bases from J, with 13 bases between. The CDR3 sequence is 16 residues long. CDR1 KGHSH and CDR2 LQKENI come from the germline V gene. The CDR3 region is CASSPSQGPTNYGYTF. The CDR3 nucleotides are TGTGCCAGCTCACCATCCCAGGGCCCAACTAACTATGGCTACACCTTC.

This clonotype was detected ten times or more. The V and J genes are TRBV12-3 or TRBV12-4 and TRBJ1-2, with TRBD1 matching 7 bases. This CDR3 comprises 13 residues. The ends lost 6 bases at V and 4 bases at J; junction bases unmatched: 5. The CDR3 loop reads CASRTGSFYGYTF. In DNA, the CDR3 is TGTGCCAGCAGGACAGGGTCGTTCTATGGCTACACCTTC.

In this sample, this clonotype turned up once. V is TRBV12-3 or TRBV12-4 and J is TRBJ1-1; D might be TRBD1 (5 bases). The CDR3 runs 13 residues. Trimming stripped 7 bases from V and 7 bases from J, with 16 bases between. The CDR3 loop reads CASTSKGRYEAFF. Here the CDR3 DNA reads TGTGCCAGCACCTCCAAGGGACGGTATGAAGCTTTCTTT.